These 8 T cell receptor beta chains originate from one sample sequenced in a study of long-term antiretroviral therapy in people with HIV. Survey-level resolution applied to immunoSEQ assay v3.0. Profiling relied on immunoSEQ multiplex PCR, and the TCRdb table lists in-frame clones only, not all of them. This repertoire shows 29,000 or so clones, 95% found once; its top ten account for over 7%. The starting material was unsorted PBMCs, obtained 5.3 years after starting antiretroviral therapy. The receptors were gathered from a man in his thirties or forties with HIV.

The rearrangement links TRBV7-3 to TRBJ2-1, with D perhaps matching TRBD1 (6 bases). The V gene lost 2 bases and the J gene lost 6 bases, with 17 bases spanning the gap. The CDR3 has 16 residues. From germline, CDR1 is SGHTA and CDR2 FQGTGA. The CDR3 DNA sequence: TGTGCCAGCAGCTTACGCCCCAGGGGCTCTGGCAATGAGCAGTTCTTC. Translating gives CASSLRPRGSGNEQFF. Using reference TRBV7-3 and TRBJ2-1 for the parts outside the CDR3, the full variable domain is GAGVSQTPSNKVTEKGKYVELRCDPISGHTALYWYRQSLGQGPEFLIYFQGTGAADDSGLPNDRFFAVRPEGSVSTLKIQRTERGDSAVYLCASSLRPRGSGNEQFFGPGTRLTVL.

This chain connects TRBV30 to TRBJ1-2, with D possibly TRBD1 on 5 matching bases. The CDR3 covers 13 residues. The germline gives CDR1 GTSNPN, CDR2 SVGIG (reference sequence). V was pared by 3 bases and J by 5 bases, with 13 bases between. CDR3 DNA: TGTGCCTGGAGGAGGGGACGGCAATATGGCTACACCTTC. Translation gives CAWRRGRQYGYTF.

The gene calls are TRBV6-5 and TRBJ1-6, with TRBD1 as a possible D gene (6 bases). Trimming stripped 4 bases from V and 6 bases from J, with 10 bases between. This CDR3 has 14 amino acids. Germline V gives CDR1 MNHEY, CDR2 SVGAGI. The CDR3 sequence: CASSWGARNSPLHF. The DNA for the CDR3 is TGTGCCAGCAGTTGGGGGGCCCGTAATTCACCCCTCCACTTT.

The rearrangement uses TRBV12-5 and TRBJ2-7, with 9 bases lining up with TRBD1. The CDR3 loop spans 16 amino acids. V shed 1 base and J 7 bases; nucleotides not matched to a gene: 11. Germline CDR1 and CDR2: LGHNT and FRNRAP. CDR3 coding DNA: TGTGCTAGTGGTTTGGGGGACAGGGACGTACGGGGGGAGCAGTACTTC. Amino acids: CASGLGDRDVRGEQYF.

The chain has TRBV5-1 and TRBJ2-3; 8 bases fit TRBD1. Germline V gene sequence: CDR1 SGHRS, CDR2 YFSETQ. The CDR3 loop spans 15 amino acids. V lost 4 bases to trimming and J lost 2 bases; unmatched junction nucleotides: 6. The CDR3 nucleotides read TGCGCCAGCAGCCGACAGGGGACGAACACAGATACGCAGTATTTT. This sequence encodes CASSRQGTNTDTQYF.

V gene TRBV7-3 combines with J gene TRBJ2-3; D is uncertain. The length of the CDR3 is 14 residues. Per the germline V gene, CDR1 is SGHTA and CDR2 is FQGTGA. The V gene lost 0 bases and the J gene lost 3 bases, with 7 bases spanning the gap. CDR3 nucleotide sequence: TGTGCCAGCAGCTTAACGGCGAGGACAGATACGCAGTATTTT. Protein sequence: CASSLTARTDTQYF.

The V and J genes are TRBV30 and TRBJ2-1; tentatively, D is TRBD1 (6 bases). V gave up 7 bases and J gave up 1 base, with 11 bases separating them. The CDR3 is 13 amino acids. Germline CDR1 and CDR2: GTSNPN and SVGIG (reference sequence). DNA for the CDR3: TGTGCCTCCACCAGGGGTTCCTACAATGAGCAGTTCTTC. It is translated as CASTRGSYNEQFF. Filled out from reference TRBV30 and TRBJ2-1, the complete variable domain reads SQTIHQWPATLVQPVGSPLSLECTVEGTSNPNLYWYRQAAGRGLQLLFYSVGIGQISSEVPQNLSASRPQDRQFILSSKKLLLSDSGFYLCASTRGSYNEQFFGPGTRLTVL.

This sequence joins TRBV7-9 and TRBJ2-7, with a possible D match to TRBD2 (5 bases). Trimming stripped 5 bases from V and 2 bases from J, with 13 bases between. The germline CDR1 and CDR2 sequences are SEHNR and FQNEAQ (reference sequence). CDR3 length: 14 residues. CDR3 region: CASSMRGPAYEQYF. In DNA, the CDR3 is TGTGCCAGCAGCATGCGAGGGCCGGCCTACGAGCAGTACTTC.